This T cell receptor beta chain was observed in a study of long-term antiretroviral therapy in people with HIV. Study information: Earliest sampling preceded the 2015 immediate-ART recommendation by about a decade. Study results and limitations: Those clones which expanded before ART made up the dominant part of the repertoire at all time points. Increased diversity was seen after ART, yet it remained lower than in transplant donor controls.

Survey-level resolution applied to immunoSEQ assay v3.0. Clones were sequenced by immunoSEQ multiplex PCR, and TCRdb holds only the in-frame ones, with some missing. The data contain 20,000 to 30,000 clones, 87% of them singletons. CDR3 length equals 14 residues. Germline V gene sequence: CDR1 LNHDA, CDR2 SQIVND (reference sequence). Trimming cost V 3 bases and J 8 bases, with 14 bases left between them. Concerning this clone: No antigen is known for it.

This clonotype originated in a man aged 45 to 65 with HIV. This chain links TRBV19 with TRBJ2-1; D remains ambiguous. Source: unsorted PBMCs, taken 1.8 years before starting antiretroviral therapy. The CDR3, as DNA: TGTGCCAGTAGTATCTCCAGTCTCCACTATGAGCAGTTCTTC. This sequence encodes CASSISSLHYEQFF. The variable domain in full, with the rest retrieved from reference TRBV19 and TRBJ2-1, is DGGITQSPKYLFRKEGQNVTLSCEQNLNHDAMYWYRQDPGQGLRLIYYSQIVNDFQKGDIAEGYSVSREKKESFPLTVTSAQKNPTAFYLCASSISSLHYEQFFGPGTRLTVL.